These 29 T cell receptor beta chains were sequenced from one sample in a study of blood T cell repertoires in COVID-19 (dated by TCRdb to the early 2020s). Library prep was done by the immunoSEQ multiplex PCR assay. The clones in this table, taken by TCRdb from immuneACCESS, are in-frame only. Not every clone is retained; where verified, under half of the shortfall comes from an unresolved V gene, and the cause of the rest is unknown. Here the sample has about 220,000 clones; 80% to 90% occur a single time. About 3.3% of the sample comes from the top ten. Sequenced material: PBMCs or T cells enriched from blood (not recorded which). The receptors were sampled from a woman under 30 in a cohort exposed to, infected with or recovered from COVID-19 (not recorded which).

CDR3 DNA: TGTGCCAGCAGCTTAGCTTCTAGCGGGAGTAACGAGCAGTACTTC. Encoded protein: CASSLASSGSNEQYF. This chain joins TRBV11-3 and TRBJ2-7; 10 positions agree with TRBD2. Trimming took 1 base from V and 5 from J; bases not matched to a gene: 5. The CDR3 is 15 residues long. Germline V gene sequence: CDR1 SGHNT, CDR2 YENEEA.

The chain joins TRBV2 to TRBJ1-1; 10 bases are shared with TRBD1. Germline V CDR1 and CDR2: SNHLY, FYNNEI. The CDR3 has 14 amino acids. V lost 7 bases and J lost 6; bases outside the gene matches: 8. In nucleotides, the CDR3 is TGTGCCAGCAAGACAGGGGGCGCGTTGGCTGAAGCTTTCTTT. Its protein is CASKTGGALAEAFF.

The chain carries TRBV5-1 and TRBJ1-4; D remains unclear. Trimming cost V 2 bases and J 1 base, with 6 bases left between them. From germline, CDR1 is SGHRS and CDR2 YFSETQ. The CDR3 runs 14 residues. The CDR3 bases are TGCGCCAGCAGCTTCGAGGGAACTAATGAAAAACTGTTTTTT. Translated: CASSFEGTNEKLFF.

This chain uses TRBV29-1 with TRBJ1-2; TRBD1 is a possible D gene (6 bases). The CDR3 runs to 11 residues. V shed 4 bases and J shed 14 bases, with 17 bases lying between them. From germline, CDR1 is SQVTM and CDR2 ANQGSEA. The DNA for the CDR3 is TGCAGCGTTGCCGAGGGGGACCGCCTGACCTTC. This sequence encodes CSVAEGDRLTF.

The chain recombines TRBV9 with TRBJ1-4; D gene uncertain. Germline CDR1 SGDLS, CDR2 YYNGEE. V gave up 4 bases and J gave up 0 bases, with 10 bases separating them. This CDR3 contains 15 residues. CDR3 DNA sequence: TGTGCCAGCAGCCCCGGGGAAGCAACTAATGAAAAACTGTTTTTT. It specifies CASSPGEATNEKLFF.

This sequence joins TRBV2 and TRBJ1-2, with D perhaps matching TRBD1 (5 bases). The CDR3 runs 14 residues. Germline V gives CDR1 SNHLY, CDR2 FYNNEI. V dropped 5 bases and J dropped 2 bases, with 12 bases sitting between them. CDR3 residues: CASSPNRSNYGYTF. For the CDR3, the DNA is TGTGCCAGCAGTCCGAACAGGTCGAACTATGGCTACACCTTC.

As DNA, the CDR3 is TGCGCCAGCAGCCAGTGGACAGGCGGTGGGGATACGCAGTATTTT. This codes for CASSQWTGGGDTQYF. The V and J genes are TRBV5-1 and TRBJ2-3, with 7 nucleotides matching TRBD1. Germline CDR1 SGHRS, CDR2 YFSETQ. The CDR3 has 15 amino acids. The J segment lost 6 bases and the V segment lost 4 bases, leaving 11 bases of the junction unmatched.

The rearrangement uses TRBV4-1 and TRBJ2-7, with 14 bases lining up with TRBD2. From germline, CDR1 is MGHRA and CDR2 YSYEKL. The trim removed 4 bases at V and 4 bases at J, leaving 6 bases unmatched. This CDR3 is built from 16 residues. This CDR3 reads CASSPLGLAGDYEQYF. The CDR3 DNA reads TGCGCCAGCAGCCCCCTGGGACTAGCGGGGGATTACGAGCAGTACTTC.

The V gene is TRBV5-1, the J gene TRBJ1-4; 9 bases agree with TRBD1. V lost 4 bases, J lost 8 bases, and 15 bases stayed unmatched. Germline loops: CDR1 SGHRS, CDR2 YFSETQ. This CDR3 region has 17 residues. CDR3 amino acids: CASSRGQGFSSGEKLFF. As DNA, the CDR3 is TGCGCCAGCAGCAGGGGACAGGGCTTCAGTTCAGGCGAAAAACTGTTTTTT.

The V and J genes are TRBV19 and TRBJ1-3, with D possibly matching TRBD1 (5 bases). This CDR3 region has 14 residues. V shed 8 bases and J shed 0 bases, with 11 bases lying between them. CDR1 and CDR2 (germline): LNHDA, SQIVND (reference sequence). CDR3 in amino acids: CASVLGHSGNTIYF. The CDR3 DNA sequence: TGTGCCAGTGTCCTCGGACACTCTGGAAACACCATATATTTT.

This clone was counted between two and nine times. This sequence joins TRBV5-4 and TRBJ1-4; 8 bases map to TRBD1. CDR3 length equals 15 residues. J gave up 0 bases and V 4 bases, and 2 bases lay outside the gene matches. Germline CDR1 and CDR2: SGHNT and YYREEE (reference sequence). CDR3 sequence (DNA): TGTGCCAGCAGCAAGGGACAGGCAACTAATGAAAAACTGTTTTTT. Its translation is CASSKGQATNEKLFF.

This sequence joins TRBV30 and TRBJ1-3; D is undetermined. This CDR3 spans 11 amino acids. Between the trimmed V and J ends, which lost 2 bases and 7 bases, there was a span of 6 bases. From germline, CDR1 is GTSNPN and CDR2 SVGIG (reference sequence). CDR3 sequence: CAWSSGNTIYF. As DNA, the CDR3 is TGTGCCTGGAGTTCGGGGAACACCATATATTTT.

The chain joins TRBV19 to TRBJ1-1, with 7 bases matching TRBD1. Germline V lookup: CDR1 LNHDA, CDR2 SQIVND (reference sequence). V was clipped by 6 bases and J by 7 bases; unmatched bases: 5. The CDR3 loop spans 12 amino acids. The CDR3 sequence is CASRNYRGEAFF. In DNA form, the CDR3 reads TGTGCCAGTAGGAATTACAGGGGTGAAGCTTTCTTT.

The count of this clone is one. The chain recombines TRBV19 with TRBJ1-1, with D unresolved. Germline CDR1 and CDR2: LNHDA and SQIVND (reference sequence). The CDR3 is made up of 15 amino acids. V was pared by 4 bases and J by 1 base, with 13 bases between. The CDR3 region is CASSTLFGANTEAFF. The CDR3 coding sequence is TGTGCCAGTAGTACCCTGTTCGGTGCGAACACTGAAGCTTTCTTT.

The J gene is TRBJ2-2, the V gene TRBV4-2, with D possibly TRBD2 on 7 matching bases. This CDR3 has 14 residues. Germline loops: CDR1 LGHNA, CDR2 YNFKEQ. Trimming left V 8 bases short and J 4 bases short, with 14 bases between. For the CDR3, the DNA is TGTGCCAGCTTGGGGGGGGCCGGCACCGGGGAGCTGTTTTTT. The encoded protein is CASLGGAGTGELFF.

This chain connects TRBV24-1 to TRBJ2-1; tentative D call: TRBD2 (6 bases). The CDR3 extends over 14 amino acids. Trimming shortened V by 5 bases and J by 2 bases, and 9 bases separated the two germline ends. Germline CDR1 reads KGHDR; CDR2 reads SFDVKD. In DNA form, the CDR3 reads TGTGCCACCAGTGGGGCGGGGACCTACAATGAGCAGTTCTTC. Encoded protein: CATSGAGTYNEQFF.

The chain uses TRBV7-2 and TRBJ2-3; D not certain. The CDR3 totals 13 residues. The V gene's germline CDR1 is SGHTA and CDR2 FQGNSA. V gave up 2 bases and J gave up 6 bases, with 9 bases separating them. The CDR3 sequence: CASSLYVGDTQYF. Here the CDR3 DNA reads TGTGCCAGCAGCTTATATGTGGGCGATACGCAGTATTTT.

V is TRBV7-2 and J is TRBJ1-2; 8 nucleotides align to TRBD1. There are 15 residues in the CDR3. CDR1 and CDR2 (germline): SGHTA, FQGNSA. Trimming cost V 5 bases and J 8 bases; bases outside gene matches: 13. In nucleotides, the CDR3 is TGTGCCAGCAGCAACACATCGACAGGGGCGGGCGGCTACACCTTC. It encodes CASSNTSTGAGGYTF.

The chain carries TRBV28 and TRBJ1-2, with D tentatively TRBD1 (5 bases). The CDR3 length is 15 residues. V was pared by 4 bases and J by 3 bases, with 15 bases between. CDR1 is MDHEN, CDR2 SYDVKM, per germline. The CDR3 DNA follows: TGTGCCAGCAGTTCCTCTTGGGGCAGCTACTATGGCTACACCTTC. It is translated as CASSSSWGSYYGYTF.

Concerning this clone: Within the sample, other DNA sequences also encode this same CDR3. J is TRBJ1-5 and V is TRBV2; 10 positions agree with TRBD1. V shed 6 bases, J shed 5 bases, and the junction held 1 base outside the gene matches. Germline lookup yields CDR1 SNHLY and CDR2 FYNNEI. This CDR3 has 13 residues. As DNA, the CDR3 is TGTGCCAGCAGAGGGACAGGGGATCAGCCCCAGCATTTT. This encodes CASRGTGDQPQHF.

The rearrangement links TRBV4-1 to TRBJ1-2; D may be TRBD1 (5 bases). CDR1 is MGHRA, CDR2 YSYEKL, per germline. V was shortened by 2 bases and J by 4 bases, with 20 bases between the two germline ends. The CDR3 loop spans 17 amino acids. The CDR3 nucleotides read TGCGCCAGCAGCCAAAGCTACCTCAGGGAGGCTAGCTATGGCTACACCTTC. Its translation is CASSQSYLREASYGYTF.

V and J are TRBV5-1 and TRBJ2-5; 8 nucleotides match TRBD1. The CDR3 consists of 16 residues. Germline V lookup: CDR1 SGHRS, CDR2 YFSETQ. J lost 4 bases, V lost 0 bases, and 8 bases had no gene match. In DNA, the CDR3 is TGCGCCAGCAGCTTGGCGGGACAGGCGGCGGGAGAGACCCAGTACTTC. Translation: CASSLAGQAAGETQYF.

The chain uses TRBV5-6 and TRBJ2-2, with TRBD2 matching over 11 bases. V lost 2 bases to trimming and J lost 5 bases; unmatched junction nucleotides: 14. From germline, CDR1 is SGHDT and CDR2 YYEEEE. The CDR3 extends over 19 amino acids. CDR3 bases: TGTGCCAGCAGCTTCTTAGCGGGAGGGCCCCTCCTGGGTACCGGGGAGCTGTTTTTT. Translated, it gives CASSFLAGGPLLGTGELFF.

In this sample, this clone turned up once. V is TRBV24-1 and J is TRBJ2-4; D possibly corresponds to TRBD2 (6 bases). CDR1 is KGHDR and CDR2 is SFDVKD in the germline V gene. The CDR3 loop spans 15 amino acids. Trimming cost V 3 bases and J 8 bases, with 16 bases left between them. CDR3 sequence (DNA): TGTGCCACCAGTGATACTCATAAATGGGGGGACATTCAGTACTTC. It codes for CATSDTHKWGDIQYF.

The rearrangement uses TRBV11-2 and TRBJ2-1, with 8 bases lining up with TRBD2. The CDR3 extends over 18 amino acids. With 4 bases clipped from V and 4 bases from J, the junction kept 15 bases outside the gene matches. Germline lookup yields CDR1 SGHAT and CDR2 FQNNGV. The CDR3 DNA is TGTGCCAGCAGCTCACCACGAACGAGCGGGAGAATTTACAATGAGCAGTTCTTC. It translates to CASSSPRTSGRIYNEQFF.

The V and J genes are TRBV19 and TRBJ2-1; TRBD1 agrees at 7 bases. Germline V lookup: CDR1 LNHDA, CDR2 SQIVND (reference sequence). The CDR3 runs to 13 residues. V gave up 5 bases and J gave up 15 bases; unmatched junction bases: 13. The CDR3 DNA reads TGTGCCAGTAGTGTCCGCCGGGACAGCCAGGGGTTCTTC. Protein product: CASSVRRDSQGFF.

This chain connects TRBV11-2 to TRBJ1-2; unclear D gene. With 1 base removed from V and 7 bases from J, the gap between germline ends came to 4 bases. The germline V gene encodes CDR1 SGHAT and CDR2 FQNNGV. The CDR3 runs 11 residues. CDR3 region: CASSLVIGYTF. In nucleotides, the CDR3 is TGTGCCAGCAGCTTAGTTATTGGCTACACCTTC.

The V and J genes are TRBV30 and TRBJ1-2; D is uncertain. Per germline, CDR1 GTSNPN and CDR2 SVGIG (reference sequence). The length of the CDR3 is 12 residues. Trimming shortened V by 5 bases and J by 5 bases, and 12 bases separated the two germline ends. The CDR3 loop is CAWGRLGYGYTF. CDR3 DNA: TGTGCCTGGGGGCGGCTCGGATATGGCTACACCTTC.

This chain joins TRBV28 and TRBJ1-2, with TRBD1 identical over 10 bases. Germline assignment: CDR1 MDHEN and CDR2 SYDVKM. The CDR3 covers 17 residues. Germline trimming cut 5 bases from V and 2 bases from J; bases unmatched to any gene: 11. In DNA form, the CDR3 reads TGTGCCAGCAGTCTTGGGGGACAGGGGATTGAAAACTATGGCTACACCTTC. Its translation: CASSLGGQGIENYGYTF.